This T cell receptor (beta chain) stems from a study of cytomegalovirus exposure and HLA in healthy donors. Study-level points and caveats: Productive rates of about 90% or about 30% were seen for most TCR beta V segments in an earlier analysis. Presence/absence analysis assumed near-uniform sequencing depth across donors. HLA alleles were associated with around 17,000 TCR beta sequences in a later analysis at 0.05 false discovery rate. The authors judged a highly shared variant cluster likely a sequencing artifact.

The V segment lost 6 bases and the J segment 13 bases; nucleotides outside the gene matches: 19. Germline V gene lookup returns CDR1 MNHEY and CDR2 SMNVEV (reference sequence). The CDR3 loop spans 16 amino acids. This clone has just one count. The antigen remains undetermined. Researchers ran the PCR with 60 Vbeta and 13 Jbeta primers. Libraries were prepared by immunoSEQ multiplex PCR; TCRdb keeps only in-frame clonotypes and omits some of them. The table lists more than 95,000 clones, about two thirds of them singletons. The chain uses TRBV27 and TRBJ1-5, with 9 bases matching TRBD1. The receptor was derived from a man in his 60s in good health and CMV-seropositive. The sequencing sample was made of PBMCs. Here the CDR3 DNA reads TGTGCCAGCAGCCCAAGGACGCCGGGACAGGGAGGGTCTCAGCATTTT. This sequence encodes CASSPRTPGQGGSQHF.